These 22 T cell receptor beta chains were all obtained from the same sample, sequenced in a study of T cell responses to AZD1222 COVID-19 vaccine (dated by TCRdb to the early 2020s). Taken with the paper, the label for time point translates to: about 28 days (+/-7) after the second vaccine dose. Library preparation employed the immunoSEQ multiplex PCR assay. TCRdb re-hosts the immuneACCESS table, in-frame sequences only. Its copies lack some clones; in the studies checked, an unresolved V gene accounts for under half of them, and the cause for the rest is not known. The sample table lists roughly 140,000 clones, around 87% of them with a count of one. About a tenth of the sample rests with the top ten. The sample was peripheral blood, taken 28 days after the second AZD1222 dose. All receptors come from an adult who received the AZD1222 COVID-19 vaccine.

The rearrangement joins TRBV28 to TRBJ2-5; maybe TRBD2 (7 bases). The V gene's germline CDR1 is MDHEN and CDR2 SYDVKM. V lost 3 bases and J lost 4, with 12 bases in between. This CDR3 is 14 amino acids long. The chain's CDR3 is CASSFTGGRETQYF. CDR3 sequence (DNA): TGTGCCAGCAGTTTTACGGGGGGCAGAGAGACCCAGTACTTC.

This sequence joins TRBV2 and TRBJ1-6; TRBD1 matches 11 bases. The CDR3 covers 14 residues. V was clipped by 6 bases and J by 8 bases; unmatched bases: 3. Germline lookup yields CDR1 SNHLY and CDR2 FYNNEI. CDR3 in DNA: TGTGCCAGCAGATGGACAGGGGGCGATTCACCCCTCCACTTT. Protein product: CASRWTGGDSPLHF.

The chain links TRBV5-8 to TRBJ2-1; D gene uncertain. V lost 0 bases to trimming and J lost 4 bases, with 5 bases between them. CDR1 SGHTS and CDR2 YDEGEE come from the germline V gene. CDR3 length equals 13 residues. In nucleotides, the CDR3 is TGTGCCAGCAGCTTGGGAGTATACAATGAGCAGTTCTTC. It yields the protein CASSLGVYNEQFF.

The rearrangement joins TRBV29-1 to TRBJ2-7; 9 bases align to TRBD1. The CDR3 spans 12 residues. V lost 4 bases and J lost 5; bases outside the gene matches: 3. Per the germline V gene, CDR1 is SQVTM and CDR2 is ANQGSEA. The CDR3 spells CSVGGQGHEQYF. The CDR3 DNA is TGCAGCGTTGGGGGACAGGGTCACGAGCAGTACTTC.

This sequence joins TRBV6-2 or TRBV6-3 and TRBJ1-2, with 8 bases identical to TRBD1. CDR1 and CDR2 (germline): MNHEY, SVGEGT. The CDR3 sequence is 13 residues long. With V trimmed by 2 bases and J by 6 bases, 2 bases remained unmatched. DNA for the CDR3: TGTGCCAGCAGTTACGGACAGGGTCATGGCTACACCTTC. As protein: CASSYGQGHGYTF.

The chain links TRBV28 to TRBJ2-7, with 8 bases aligning to TRBD2. This CDR3 spans 15 amino acids. V was clipped by 5 bases and J by 3 bases; unmatched bases: 9. Germline CDR1 is MDHEN and CDR2 is SYDVKM. CDR3 region: CASSPRGRPNYEQYF. CDR3 in DNA: TGTGCCAGCAGTCCCCGCGGGAGGCCTAACTACGAGCAGTACTTC.

J is TRBJ2-1 and V is TRBV16; D uncertain. CDR1 is KGHSY, CDR2 FQNENV, per germline. CDR3 length: 13 residues. Deletions cut 4 bases from V and 6 bases from J, with 10 bases between. This chain's CDR3 is CASSRSTSNEQFF. The CDR3 nucleotides read TGTGCCAGCAGCCGCTCTACGAGCAATGAGCAGTTCTTC.

The chain carries TRBV14 and TRBJ2-2, with D unresolved. Trimming shortened V by 1 base and J by 7 bases, and 7 bases separated the two germline ends. This CDR3 is built from 13 residues. The germline gives CDR1 SGHDN, CDR2 FVKESK. The CDR3 sequence is CASSQVRFGELFF. The CDR3 DNA reads TGTGCCAGCAGCCAAGTCCGTTTCGGGGAGCTGTTTTTT.

As concerns this clone: A read error may produce the germline difference seen at one junction end. The rearrangement uses TRBV10-1 and TRBJ1-6; D is undetermined. The CDR3 contains 15 residues. Germline V gives CDR1 WNHNN, CDR2 SYGVQD (reference sequence). CDR3 coding DNA: TGCGTCAGCAGTGAGTTCGCGTTTTATAATTCACCCCTCCACTTT. Residues: CVSSEFAFYNSPLHF.

The DNA for the CDR3 is TGTGCCTGGACTAGCGGGAGTGGCACAGATACGCAGTATTTT. Amino acids: CAWTSGSGTDTQYF. The chain has TRBV30 and TRBJ2-3; 10 bases agree with TRBD2. V lost 4 bases, J lost 1 base, and 2 bases stayed unmatched. Germline V CDR1 and CDR2: GTSNPN, SVGIG (reference sequence). The CDR3 spans 14 residues.

The rearrangement joins TRBV5-6 to TRBJ2-2; D is unclear. Between the trimmed V and J ends, which lost 4 bases and 4 bases, there was a span of 23 bases. Germline V gene data show CDR1 as SGHDT and CDR2 as YYEEEE. The CDR3 loop spans 18 amino acids. The CDR3 here is CASSLRIESPTSTGELFF. In DNA, the CDR3 is TGTGCCAGCAGCCTGCGGATCGAGTCGCCGACATCCACCGGGGAGCTGTTTTTT.

This sequence joins TRBV2 and TRBJ2-3; 9 nucleotides align to TRBD1. The CDR3 sequence is 15 residues long. V trimming: 9 bases; J trimming: 3 bases; junction bases outside the gene matches: 10. Germline CDR1 and CDR2: SNHLY and FYNNEI. The CDR3 spells CASSPGQGFTDTQYF. The CDR3, as DNA: TGTGCCAGTTCCCCGGGACAGGGTTTTACAGATACGCAGTATTTT.

There are a few counts of this clone. V usage is TRBV5-1 and J usage is TRBJ2-1; weak D call: TRBD1 (6 bases). The CDR3 is 17 amino acids. V dropped 4 bases and J dropped 6 bases, with 23 bases sitting between them. Germline V gene lookup returns CDR1 SGHRS and CDR2 YFSETQ. For the CDR3, the DNA is TGCGCCAGCAGCCCAGGCTCAGGGGACCCCATATTCAATGAGCAGTTCTTC. This codes for CASSPGSGDPIFNEQFF.

This clone has only one observation. V and J are TRBV28 and TRBJ1-4; 7 nucleotides align to TRBD1. V shed 7 bases, J shed 3 bases, and the junction held 2 bases outside the gene matches. Germline CDR1 is MDHEN and CDR2 is SYDVKM. The CDR3 extends over 13 amino acids. The CDR3 sequence is CASNRGPNEKLFF. The CDR3 nucleotides are TGTGCCAGCAACAGGGGACCTAATGAAAAACTGTTTTTT.

The rearrangement uses TRBV2 and TRBJ1-1; TRBD1 aligns across 10 bases. Unmatched junction bases numbered 3, after V lost 5 bases and J lost 0 bases. Germline loops: CDR1 SNHLY, CDR2 FYNNEI. CDR3 length equals 15 residues. CDR3 coding DNA: TGTGCCAGCAGTCGACAGGGGGCTATGAACACTGAAGCTTTCTTT. Its protein product is CASSRQGAMNTEAFF.

This clone was detected only once. The V and J genes are TRBV2 and TRBJ1-2; 7 positions match TRBD1. Trimming at V came to 4 bases and at J to 2 bases, leaving 7 bases not matched to a gene. The V gene's germline CDR1 is SNHLY and CDR2 FYNNEI. CDR3 length: 15 amino acids. The CDR3: CASSGGQAVNYGYTF. The CDR3 region has the DNA TGTGCCAGCAGTGGTGGACAGGCGGTAAACTATGGCTACACCTTC.

Only one count was recorded for this clone. The chain carries TRBV30 and TRBJ1-2; D is unclear. Germline CDR1 reads GTSNPN; CDR2 reads SVGIG (reference sequence). This CDR3 has 15 residues. V lost 0 bases, J lost 1 base, and 12 bases lay in between. The CDR3 loop is CAWSVPLRINYGYTF. In nucleotides, the CDR3 is TGTGCCTGGAGTGTACCCTTACGGATTAACTATGGCTACACCTTC.

The sample holds a few counts of this clone. The chain is built from TRBV28 and TRBJ1-1; weak D call: TRBD1 (5 bases). Trimming pared 10 bases from V and 6 bases from J, leaving 12 bases between. Germline-derived CDR1 and CDR2 are MDHEN and SYDVKM. The CDR3 runs to 11 residues. CDR3 in DNA: TGTGCCACCCGGGGGACCCCTGAAGCTTTCTTT. It translates to CATRGTPEAFF.

The V and J genes are TRBV5-1 and TRBJ1-1; D possibly corresponds to TRBD1 (5 bases). CDR1 is SGHRS, CDR2 YFSETQ, per germline. CDR3 size: 14 residues. The ends were cut back, 4 bases at V and 2 bases at J, with 12 bases in the middle. The CDR3 nucleotides are TGCGCCAGCAGCCTTCGGGGGGGAAACACTGAAGCTTTCTTT. This encodes CASSLRGGNTEAFF.

This chain uses TRBV19 with TRBJ2-7, with 8 bases that match TRBD1. Germline V CDR1 and CDR2: LNHDA, SQIVND (reference sequence). CDR3 length: 13 residues. Germline trimming cut 11 bases from V and 5 bases from J; bases unmatched to any gene: 11. The CDR3 sequence: CAGRTGIDDEQYF. CDR3 coding DNA: TGTGCCGGGCGGACAGGGATTGATGACGAGCAGTACTTC.

The gene calls are TRBV6-1 and TRBJ2-7, with D perhaps matching TRBD1 (6 bases). Germline CDR1 is MNHNS and CDR2 is SASEGT. The V gene lost 5 bases and the J gene lost 2 bases, with 16 bases spanning the gap. CDR3 length: 15 residues. The CDR3 reads CASSRTGTLTYEQYF. The CDR3 DNA reads TGTGCCAGCAGTCGGACCGGGACATTGACCTACGAGCAGTACTTC.

The V call is TRBV15, the J call TRBJ2-1, with 11 nucleotides matching TRBD2. Trimming removed 0 bases from V and 9 bases from J; junction bases left unmatched: 10. Per germline, CDR1 LNHNV and CDR2 YYDKDF (reference sequence). The CDR3 sequence is 17 residues long. The CDR3 nucleotides read TGTGCCACCAGCAGAGATAATGGGAGACTAGCGGGAAGTGAGCAGTTCTTC. It yields the protein CATSRDNGRLAGSEQFF.